These T cell receptor beta chains were read from a single sample in a study of blood T cell repertoires in COVID-19. Sequencing used immunoSEQ multiplex PCR; TCRdb keeps in-frame clones, though not all of them. The sample holds more than 150,000 clones, around nine tenths seen once. The specimen sequenced was peripheral blood. Receptors were obtained from a man aged 55 to 69 with COVID-19, enrolled during active disease. Each CDR3 is given with its conserved first and last residue. The D gene is left open where the match is weak. Rows give clone size only sometimes, using once, few, many, or a class for an expanded clone.

CASSSGTDSGANVLTF | TGTGCCAGCAGTTCCGGGACAGACTCTGGGGCCAACGTCCTGACTTTC | TRBD1 | . | TRBJ2-6 | TRBV6-6
CASSTGQGPEKLFF | TGTGCCAGCAGTACAGGACAGGGGCCTGAAAAACTGTTTTTT | TRBD1 | . | TRBJ1-4 | TRBV28
CASSDGQGLGTEAFF | TGCGCCAGCAGCGACGGACAGGGATTAGGGACTGAAGCTTTCTTT | TRBD1 | . | TRBJ1-1 | TRBV4-1
CASSESRGEAQHF | TGTGCCAGCTCTGAAAGTCGAGGTGAGGCCCAGCATTTT | . | . | TRBJ1-5 | TRBV18
CASSMTGLYNEQFF | TGTGCCAGTAGTATGACGGGACTCTACAATGAGCAGTTCTTC | . | . | TRBJ2-1 | TRBV19
CATMRGGGNEQFF | TGTGCCACCATGCGGGGGGGCGGGAATGAGCAGTTCTTC | TRBD2 | . | TRBJ2-1 | TRBV6-5
CASSLDTGAYGYTF | TGTGCCAGCAGCTTAGATACAGGCGCCTATGGCTACACCTTC | . | . | TRBJ1-2 | TRBV7-2
CAIRGTEVNSPLHF | TGTGCCATCAGGGGGACAGAAGTTAATTCACCCCTCCACTTT | TRBD1 | few | TRBJ1-6 | TRBV10-3
CASSESMAGDGTDTQYF | TGCGCCAGCAGTGAGAGTATGGCGGGGGACGGCACAGATACGCAGTATTTT | TRBD2 | . | TRBJ2-3 | TRBV10-1
CASSFGNPRPDTQYF | TGTGCCAGCAGCTTCGGGAACCCTAGGCCAGATACGCAGTATTTT | . | . | TRBJ2-3 | TRBV11-1
CATSETANNSPLHF | TGTGCCACCAGTGAGACAGCTAACAATTCACCCCTCCACTTT | . | few | TRBJ1-6 | TRBV24-1
CASIDRGRRASSGNTIYF | TGTGCCAGCATTGACAGGGGGCGACGGGCGAGCTCTGGAAACACCATATATTTT | TRBD1 | once | TRBJ1-3 | TRBV6-1
CASSQGQMEAGDTQYF | TGTGCCAGCTCACAGGGACAGATGGAAGCTGGAGATACGCAGTATTTT | TRBD1 | . | TRBJ2-3 | TRBV18
CASSLGEVGNQPQHF | TGCGCCAGCAGCTTGGGTGAGGTGGGCAATCAGCCCCAGCATTTT | . | . | TRBJ1-5 | TRBV5-1
CASSPPSSHEQYF | TGTGCCAGCTCACCACCCTCCAGTCACGAGCAGTACTTC | . | . | TRBJ2-7 | TRBV18
CASSPAGLNYGYTF | TGTGCCAGCAGTCCAGCTGGACTTAACTATGGCTACACCTTC | . | . | TRBJ1-2 | TRBV6-5
CASSLWGRIAGGQETQYF | TGTGCCAGCAGCTTGTGGGGCCGTATAGCGGGGGGCCAAGAGACCCAGTACTTC | TRBD2 | . | TRBJ2-5 | TRBV5-4
CASGTGGPSNQPQHF | TGTGCCAGCGGGACCGGGGGGCCGAGCAATCAGCCCCAGCATTTT | . | . | TRBJ1-5 | TRBV28
CASSLGQLNQPQHF | TGTGCCAGCAGCCTAGGACAACTCAATCAGCCCCAGCATTTT | . | . | TRBJ1-5 | TRBV5-5
CASSLTRQPYGYTF | TGTGCCAGCAGCTTAACGAGGCAGCCCTATGGCTACACCTTC | . | . | TRBJ1-2 | TRBV7-3
CASSTQGDRENTEAFF | TGTGCCAGCAGCACGCAAGGGGACAGAGAGAACACTGAAGCTTTCTTT | TRBD1 | . | TRBJ1-1 | TRBV5-6
CSVELRASGGVTDTQYF | TGCAGCGTTGAATTGCGGGCTAGCGGGGGGGTCACAGATACGCAGTATTTT | TRBD2 | . | TRBJ2-3 | TRBV29-1
CARSGWEIAGGPGNEQYF | TGTGCCAGAAGCGGCTGGGAAATAGCGGGAGGGCCGGGGAACGAGCAGTACTTC | TRBD2 | . | TRBJ2-7 | TRBV5-3
CSVGGGSGETQYF | TGCAGCGTTGGGGGCGGGAGTGGAGAGACCCAGTACTTC | TRBD2 | . | TRBJ2-5 | TRBV29-1
CASSLLNSPLHF | TGTGCCAGTAGTCTCTTAAATTCACCCCTCCACTTT | . | . | TRBJ1-6 | TRBV19
CASMGRWEETQYF | TGTGCCAGTATGGGGAGGTGGGAAGAGACCCAGTACTTC | . | . | TRBJ2-5 | TRBV19
CASSAVDRASYEQYF | TGTGCCAGCAGCGCAGTGGACAGGGCTTCCTACGAGCAGTACTTC | TRBD1 | few | TRBJ2-7 | TRBV5-6
CASSEGAGDTDTQYF | TGTGCCAGCAGTGAAGGAGCGGGGGACACAGATACGCAGTATTTT | TRBD2 | . | TRBJ2-3 | TRBV6-4
CASSPGQVGIQYF | TGCGCCAGCAGCCCGGGACAGGTTGGCATTCAGTACTTC | TRBD1 | . | TRBJ2-4 | TRBV5-1
CASGENAGPTYEQYF | TGTGCTAGTGGGGAGAACGCGGGACCTACCTACGAGCAGTACTTC | . | . | TRBJ2-7 | TRBV12-5
CASSESGYSSTDTQYF | TGTGCCAGCAGTGAATCAGGGTATTCTAGCACAGATACGCAGTATTTT | . | . | TRBJ2-3 | TRBV6-4
CASSQTGTVIGGANVLTF | TGCGCCAGCAGCCAAACCGGGACAGTAATAGGTGGGGCCAACGTCCTGACTTTC | TRBD1 | . | TRBJ2-6 | TRBV4-3
CASSATHTGYYGYTF | TGTGCCAGCAGTGCTACCCACACAGGGTACTATGGCTACACCTTC | . | . | TRBJ1-2 | TRBV6-4
CASSANQLSTDTQYF | TGTGCCAGCAGTGCTAATCAATTGAGCACAGATACGCAGTATTTT | . | . | TRBJ2-3 | TRBV2
CASGSRRAGVSETQYF | TGTGCTAGTGGTTCCCGGAGAGCGGGAGTGTCGGAGACCCAGTACTTC | TRBD2 | . | TRBJ2-5 | TRBV12-5
CATSEEGLIINEQFF | TGTGCCACCAGTGAGGAGGGCCTAATAATCAATGAGCAGTTCTTC | . | . | TRBJ2-1 | TRBV24-1
CASSRSSYEQYF | TGTGCCAGCAGTCGCAGCTCCTACGAGCAGTACTTC | . | . | TRBJ2-7 | TRBV6-6
CASSLSGQGARTFF | TGCGCCAGCAGCTTGTCCGGACAGGGGGCGAGGACTTTCTTT | TRBD1 | . | TRBJ1-1 | TRBV5-1
CATKGRGSNQPQHF | TGTGCCACTAAAGGCAGGGGAAGCAATCAGCCCCAGCATTTT | . | . | TRBJ1-5 | TRBV10-3
CASSPRPAGTGDSEQFF | TGTGCCAGCAGCCCCCGGCCCGCCGGGACAGGGGATTCTGAGCAGTTCTTC | TRBD1 | . | TRBJ2-1 | TRBV5-4
CASSLGDRDGYTF | TGCGCCAGCAGCTTGGGGGACAGGGATGGCTACACCTTC | TRBD1 | . | TRBJ1-2 | TRBV5-1
CASSYPPTSSGNQPQHF | TGTGCCAGCAGTTACCCGCCGACATCGTCTGGCAATCAGCCCCAGCATTTT | . | . | TRBJ1-5 | TRBV6-2/TRBV6-3
CASSLGGTGLYEQYF | TGTGCCAGCAGCCTCGGGGGGACGGGCCTTTACGAGCAGTACTTC | TRBD2 | . | TRBJ2-7 | TRBV7-2
CASTQGANQPQHF | TGTGCCAGCACACAGGGGGCGAATCAGCCCCAGCATTTT | TRBD1 | few | TRBJ1-5 | TRBV12-3/TRBV12-4
CASSLDGTGTSRPQHF | TGTGCCAGCAGCTTAGATGGGACAGGGACGAGTCGGCCCCAGCATTTT | TRBD1 | once | TRBJ1-5 | TRBV7-2
CASSNSGRALETQYF | TGTGCCAGTAGTAATAGCGGGAGGGCCCTAGAGACCCAGTACTTC | TRBD2 | . | TRBJ2-5 | TRBV19
CASSLIQNRDGGEKLFF | TGTGCCAGCAGCCTAATACAAAACCGGGACGGGGGTGAAAAACTGTTTTTT | . | . | TRBJ1-4 | TRBV7-9
CASSLSQATEAFF | TGCGCCAGCAGCTTGAGTCAGGCCACTGAAGCTTTCTTT | . | . | TRBJ1-1 | TRBV5-1
CASSIWTGALYGYTF | TGTGCCAGTAGTATCTGGACAGGGGCCTTATATGGCTACACCTTC | TRBD1 | . | TRBJ1-2 | TRBV19
CASSLQATGMNTEAFF | TGTGCCAGCAGCCTCCAGGCCACCGGAATGAACACTGAAGCTTTCTTT | . | . | TRBJ1-1 | TRBV7-3
CASSPRGVAGANEQFF | TGTGCCAGCTCACCGCGGGGTGTAGCGGGAGCCAATGAGCAGTTCTTC | TRBD2 | . | TRBJ2-1 | TRBV18
CASSPDRGPRGYTF | TGTGCCAGCAGCCCTGACAGGGGGCCTCGAGGCTACACCTTC | TRBD1 | . | TRBJ1-2 | TRBV7-3
CASSAGTETEAFF | TGTGCCAGCAGCGCGGGTACGGAGACTGAAGCTTTCTTT | . | . | TRBJ1-1 | TRBV7-9
CASSIATGGGYTF | TGTGCCAGTAGTATAGCTACAGGTGGCGGCTACACCTTC | . | . | TRBJ1-2 | TRBV19
CSVDPSSGIRTEAFF | TGCAGCGTTGACCCCTCTTCGGGGATTCGGACTGAAGCTTTCTTT | . | . | TRBJ1-1 | TRBV29-1